These 13 T cell receptor beta chains originate from one sample sequenced in a study of blood T cell repertoires in COVID-19. The protocol was immunoSEQ multiplex PCR, while the TCRdb copy is restricted to in-frame clones and leaves out a portion. The sample lists 250,000 to 350,000 clones, around 91% seen once, with about 12% in the top ten. Material for sequencing was peripheral blood. The source of these receptors is a woman aged 55-75 years with acute or convalescent COVID-19.

The chain recombines TRBV7-3 with TRBJ2-6; the match to TRBD1 covers 10 bases. From germline, CDR1 is SGHTA and CDR2 FQGTGA. The CDR3 contains 18 residues. The junction had 8 bases not matched to a gene; V was cut back by 4 bases and J by 2 bases. The CDR3 region has the DNA TGTGCCAGCAGCTCCCAGGCCGGGACAGGGGCTGGGGCCAACGTCCTGACTTTC. Its protein product is CASSSQAGTGAGANVLTF. Looking up the rest from reference TRBV7-3 and TRBJ2-6 gives the full variable domain: GAGVSQTPSNKVTEKGKYVELRCDPISGHTALYWYRQSLGQGPEFLIYFQGTGAADDSGLPNDRFFAVRPEGSVSTLKIQRTERGDSAVYLCASSSQAGTGAGANVLTFGAGSRLTVL.

The chain joins TRBV19 to TRBJ1-1; no definite D call. CDR1 LNHDA and CDR2 SQIVND come from the germline V gene (reference sequence). The V gene lost 6 bases and the J gene lost 1 base, with 15 bases spanning the gap. CDR3 size: 15 residues. CDR3 region: CASSYPQAPNTEAFF. The CDR3 DNA sequence: TGTGCCAGTAGCTATCCTCAAGCACCGAACACTGAAGCTTTCTTT. Full variable domain (rest looked up from reference TRBV19 and TRBJ1-1): DGGITQSPKYLFRKEGQNVTLSCEQNLNHDAMYWYRQDPGQGLRLIYYSQIVNDFQKGDIAEGYSVSREKKESFPLTVTSAQKNPTAFYLCASSYPQAPNTEAFFGQGTRLTVV.

The chain joins TRBV27 to TRBJ1-6; D might be TRBD1 (5 bases). V was cut by 2 bases and J by 7 bases, with 12 bases left in between. This CDR3 comprises 15 residues. The germline V gene has CDR1 MNHEY and CDR2 SMNVEV (reference sequence). This CDR3 is CASSLGGERNSPLHF. In DNA form, the CDR3 reads TGTGCCAGCAGTTTAGGGGGGGAGAGAAATTCACCCCTCCACTTT.

The V and J genes are TRBV28 and TRBJ2-7, with TRBD2 identical over 8 bases. Germline V gene lookup returns CDR1 MDHEN and CDR2 SYDVKM. This CDR3 is built from 16 residues. V shed 3 bases, J shed 0 bases, and the junction held 7 bases outside the gene matches. This CDR3 is CASSLGLAGSSYEQYF. The CDR3 DNA reads as TGTGCCAGCAGTTTGGGGCTAGCGGGCTCCTCCTACGAGCAGTACTTC.

The CDR3 protein is CASSQDWPATGTRNEKLFF. Written as DNA, the CDR3 is TGCGCCAGCAGCCAAGATTGGCCGGCGACGGGGACTCGTAATGAAAAACTGTTTTTT. The V gene is TRBV4-1, the J gene TRBJ1-4, with D possibly TRBD1 on 5 matching bases. V was trimmed by 0 bases and J by 4 bases, leaving 21 bases between them. Germline V gene sequence: CDR1 MGHRA, CDR2 YSYEKL. This CDR3 comprises 19 residues.

V and J are TRBV25-1 and TRBJ2-1; D gene ambiguous. The CDR3 covers 12 residues. V lost 1 base, J lost 6 bases, and 4 bases lay in between. Germline values: CDR1 MGHDK, CDR2 SYGVNS. CDR3 protein: CASSEWPNEQFF. CDR3 nucleotide sequence: TGTGCCAGCAGTGAATGGCCCAATGAGCAGTTCTTC.

The chain couples TRBV5-4 to TRBJ2-1; D remains ambiguous. This CDR3 contains 13 residues. Germline V gives CDR1 SGHNT, CDR2 YYREEE (reference sequence). V was shortened by 4 bases and J by 7 bases, with 12 bases between the two germline ends. CDR3 DNA sequence: TGTGCCAGCAGCCTCCCGGGTAAAAATGAGCAGTTCTTC. This encodes CASSLPGKNEQFF.

V gene TRBV9 combines with J gene TRBJ1-3; D unclear. The CDR3 extends over 14 amino acids. V was cut by 4 bases and J by 7 bases, with 15 bases left in between. Germline V gene lookup returns CDR1 SGDLS and CDR2 YYNGEE. In nucleotides, the CDR3 is TGTGCCAGCAGCCCCGCGAATTTCGCTAACACCATATATTTT. Translating gives CASSPANFANTIYF. The whole variable domain, filled in from reference TRBV9 and TRBJ1-3, reads DSGVTQTPKHLITATGQRVTLRCSPRSGDLSVYWYQQSLDQGLQFLIQYYNGEERAKGNILERFSAQQFPDLHSELNLSSLELGDSALYFCASSPANFANTIYFGEGSWLTVV.

The chain links TRBV18 to TRBJ2-5; 8 nucleotides line up with TRBD1. Germline V gene data show CDR1 as KGHSH and CDR2 as LQKENI. The V gene end was trimmed by 4 bases and the J gene end by 3 bases; junction bases not matched to a gene: 7. The CDR3 is made up of 15 amino acids. This CDR3 is CASSRDRGREETQYF. CDR3 nucleotides: TGTGCCAGCTCACGAGACAGGGGAAGGGAAGAGACCCAGTACTTC.

The chain is built from TRBV28 and TRBJ2-2; 7 bases are shared with TRBD2. The CDR3 has 16 residues. V gave up 2 bases and J gave up 2 bases; unmatched junction bases: 5. Germline V lookup: CDR1 MDHEN, CDR2 SYDVKM. In DNA, the CDR3 is TGTGCCAGCAGTTTAGTTGCGGGGGTTAACACCGGGGAGCTGTTTTTT. The encoded protein is CASSLVAGVNTGELFF.

The chain couples TRBV6-4 to TRBJ2-7, with a possible D match to TRBD1 (7 bases). The V gene's germline CDR1 is MRHNA and CDR2 SNTAGT. V lost 1 base and J lost 6, with 10 bases in between. The CDR3 runs to 13 residues. The CDR3 bases are TGTGCCAGCAGTGACTACAGGGGAGGCGAGCAGTACTTC. Amino acid sequence: CASSDYRGGEQYF.

V and J are TRBV5-1 and TRBJ2-5; a weak D match, TRBD2 (6 bases). The CDR3 is made up of 12 amino acids. Germline CDR1 reads SGHRS; CDR2 reads YFSETQ. The V end was cut by 4 bases, the J end by 14 bases, with 18 bases between. CDR3 region: CASSGDGTPIYF. The CDR3 DNA reads as TGCGCCAGCAGCGGGGACGGGACTCCAATCTACTTC.

The chain links TRBV15 to TRBJ2-7; D is uncertain. CDR3 length: 14 residues. Trimming left V 0 bases short and J 1 base short, with 7 bases between. Germline-derived CDR1 and CDR2 are LNHNV and YYDKDF (reference sequence). CDR3 bases: TGTGCCACCAGCAGAGATACAGAATCCTACGAGCAGTACTTC. Translating gives CATSRDTESYEQYF.